This T cell receptor beta chain was observed in a study of neurological immune-mediated disorders. This clonotype has ten or more counts. Antigen: not known. Findings and caveats of the study: HTLV-1-associated myelopathy led in TCR clonal expansion, while multiple sclerosis ranked lowest, below healthy controls.

V lost 0 bases, J lost 0 bases, and 7 bases lay in between. In germline, CDR1 is DFQATT, CDR2 SNEGSKA (reference sequence). This CDR3 has 14 amino acids. As for the cDNA, it was generated by 5'RACE with 10-nucleotide random UMIs. TCRdb independently ran MiXCR on the 5' RACE reads; one entry per CDR3 protein. The data contain tens of thousands of distinct CDR3 sequences, less than 5.5% of them singletons. This chain joins TRBV20-1 and TRBJ2-3; D unresolved. This sequence was found in a woman aged 30 to 39 with multiple sclerosis. The sample was PBMCs. CDR3: CSARDPRSTDTQYF. DNA of the CDR3: TGCAGTGCTAGAGATCCGAGGAGCACAGATACGCAGTATTTT.